One sample yielded the 13 T cell receptor beta chains listed below, sequenced in a study of beta chain features in type 1 diabetes. Study-wide points: People with Type 1 diabetes carried modestly yet significantly shorter TCRB CDR3s in all four CD4+ subsets.

These receptors have no known antigen. The investigators reverse transcribed all of the isolated RNA, so they sequenced expressed TCRB transcripts. Libraries were prepared by immunoSEQ multiplex PCR; TCRdb keeps only in-frame clonotypes and omits some of them. The sample includes about 180,000 clones, around 7.8% seen only once; the top ten take around 0.94%. Sequences were obtained from central memory CD4+ T cells from blood. The source of these receptors is a woman aged 40 to 50 with type 1 diabetes.

In its sample, this clone was seen a few times. The chain is built from TRBV11-1 and TRBJ2-1; 8 positions agree with TRBD1. V trimming: 6 bases; J trimming: 8 bases; junction bases outside the gene matches: 6. The CDR3 sequence is 13 residues long. Per the germline V gene, CDR1 is SGHAT and CDR2 is FQDESV (reference sequence). The CDR3 region is CASRRTGMDEQFF. The CDR3 coding sequence is TGTGCCAGCAGGAGGACAGGGATGGATGAGCAGTTCTTC.

This clone was seen more than once but under ten times. The rearrangement joins TRBV6-5 to TRBJ1-1; a weak D match, TRBD1 (5 bases). The germline CDR1 and CDR2 sequences are MNHEY and SVGAGI. Trimming left V 4 bases short and J 5 bases short, with 17 bases between. The CDR3 contains 15 residues. CDR3 residues: CASSWGNGGGTEAFF. The CDR3 DNA is TGTGCCAGCAGTTGGGGCAACGGGGGAGGGACTGAAGCTTTCTTT.

This clone was observed a handful of times. The V and J genes are TRBV7-2 and TRBJ2-2; D uncertain. V was cut by 0 bases and J by 1 base, with 3 bases left in between. This CDR3 has 14 residues. Per germline, CDR1 SGHTA and CDR2 FQGNSA. CDR3 bases: TGTGCCAGCAGCTTAGCCAAGAACACCGGGGAGCTGTTTTTT. The encoded protein is CASSLAKNTGELFF.

The chain carries TRBV28 and TRBJ1-2; 8 nucleotides align to TRBD1. Unmatched junction bases numbered 14, after V lost 7 bases and J lost 4 bases. There are 16 residues in the CDR3. Germline assignment: CDR1 MDHEN and CDR2 SYDVKM. CDR3: CASTYTGTGELYGYTF. As DNA, the CDR3 is TGTGCCAGCACATACACCGGGACAGGTGAACTCTATGGCTACACCTTC.

V is TRBV4-3 and J is TRBJ2-1; 9 bases fit TRBD2. The trim removed 2 bases at V and 8 bases at J, leaving 10 bases unmatched. CDR1 and CDR2 (germline): LGHNA, YSLEER. The CDR3 sequence is 16 residues long. In DNA, the CDR3 is TGCGCCAGCAGCCAACTTTTCGCGGGGGGGGGTTATGAGCAGTTCTTC. Its translation is CASSQLFAGGGYEQFF.

The J gene is TRBJ1-4, the V gene TRBV28; D possibly corresponds to TRBD1 (6 bases). The CDR3 covers 14 residues. V lost 9 bases and J 2 bases, leaving 13 bases between the germline ends. Germline V CDR1 and CDR2: MDHEN, SYDVKM. The CDR3 coding sequence is TGTGCCAGTAGAACGGGACACACTAATGAAAAACTGTTTTTT. Encoded protein: CASRTGHTNEKLFF.

This clone has only a few counts. Relative to the germline gene, one junction end is altered; a read error may explain this. The gene calls are TRBV29-1 and TRBJ2-7; the match to TRBD2 covers 13 bases. This CDR3 region has 14 residues. Germline CDR1 reads SQVTM; CDR2 reads ANQGSEA. CDR3 residues: CSVEAGTSGNEQYF. Here the CDR3 DNA reads TGCAGCGTTGAAGCGGGGACTAGCGGGAACGAACAGTACTTC.

This chain links TRBV20-1 with TRBJ1-2, with no clear D. The CDR3 has 11 residues. Per germline, CDR1 DFQATT and CDR2 SNEGSKA (reference sequence). Deletions cut 6 bases from V and 4 bases from J, with 9 bases between. The CDR3 DNA reads as TGCAGTGCCCCGAGGGCCTATGGCTACACCTTC. This translates into CSAPRAYGYTF.

V is TRBV7-3 and J is TRBJ2-3, with D possibly being TRBD2 (6 bases). The CDR3 sequence is 14 residues long. Trimming stripped 3 bases from V and 4 bases from J, with 11 bases between. Per germline, CDR1 SGHTA and CDR2 FQGTGA. CDR3 amino acids: CASSFAGSADTQYF. For the CDR3, the DNA is TGTGCCAGCAGCTTTGCGGGGTCCGCAGATACGCAGTATTTT.

This clone was detected only a few times. The CDR3 DNA follows: TGTGCCAGCAGTCGACAGGGGACCTTCTACGAGCAGTACTTC. Translation gives CASSRQGTFYEQYF. The chain carries TRBV28 and TRBJ2-7; TRBD1 matches at 8 bases. The germline V gene encodes CDR1 MDHEN and CDR2 SYDVKM. With 5 bases clipped from V and 3 bases from J, the junction kept 6 bases outside the gene matches. The CDR3 consists of 14 residues.

The gene calls are TRBV29-1 and TRBJ2-7, with 10 bases fitting TRBD2. The trim removed 0 bases at V and 7 bases at J, leaving 6 bases unmatched. The CDR3 has 14 residues. Germline V gene sequence: CDR1 SQVTM, CDR2 ANQGSEA. The CDR3 loop reads CSVEDLAGGREQYF. As DNA, the CDR3 is TGCAGCGTTGAAGATTTAGCGGGAGGACGGGAGCAGTACTTC.

This clone was seen only a few times. The chain combines TRBV29-1 with TRBJ1-4; TRBD1 agrees at 7 bases. Per the germline V gene, CDR1 is SQVTM and CDR2 is ANQGSEA. Trimming at V came to 0 bases and at J to 8 bases, leaving 9 bases not matched to a gene. This CDR3 is 15 amino acids long. The DNA for the CDR3 is TGCAGCGTTGAAGATAGGAGACAGGGTGGAGAAAAACTGTTTTTT. Amino acid sequence: CSVEDRRQGGEKLFF.

A few counts support this clone. The chain recombines TRBV28 with TRBJ1-5; 8 bases fit TRBD1. This CDR3 spans 12 amino acids. CDR1 is MDHEN and CDR2 is SYDVKM in the germline V gene. Trimming removed 8 bases from V and 7 bases from J; junction bases left unmatched: 4. This CDR3 is CASGQGRQPQHF. As DNA, the CDR3 is TGTGCCAGCGGACAGGGCAGGCAGCCCCAGCATTTT. Using reference TRBV28 and TRBJ1-5 for the parts outside the CDR3, the full variable domain is DVKVTQSSRYLVKRTGEKVFLECVQDMDHENMFWYRQDPGLGLRLIYFSYDVKMKEKGDIPEGYSVSREKKERFSLILESASTNQTSMYLCASGQGRQPQHFGDGTRLSIL.